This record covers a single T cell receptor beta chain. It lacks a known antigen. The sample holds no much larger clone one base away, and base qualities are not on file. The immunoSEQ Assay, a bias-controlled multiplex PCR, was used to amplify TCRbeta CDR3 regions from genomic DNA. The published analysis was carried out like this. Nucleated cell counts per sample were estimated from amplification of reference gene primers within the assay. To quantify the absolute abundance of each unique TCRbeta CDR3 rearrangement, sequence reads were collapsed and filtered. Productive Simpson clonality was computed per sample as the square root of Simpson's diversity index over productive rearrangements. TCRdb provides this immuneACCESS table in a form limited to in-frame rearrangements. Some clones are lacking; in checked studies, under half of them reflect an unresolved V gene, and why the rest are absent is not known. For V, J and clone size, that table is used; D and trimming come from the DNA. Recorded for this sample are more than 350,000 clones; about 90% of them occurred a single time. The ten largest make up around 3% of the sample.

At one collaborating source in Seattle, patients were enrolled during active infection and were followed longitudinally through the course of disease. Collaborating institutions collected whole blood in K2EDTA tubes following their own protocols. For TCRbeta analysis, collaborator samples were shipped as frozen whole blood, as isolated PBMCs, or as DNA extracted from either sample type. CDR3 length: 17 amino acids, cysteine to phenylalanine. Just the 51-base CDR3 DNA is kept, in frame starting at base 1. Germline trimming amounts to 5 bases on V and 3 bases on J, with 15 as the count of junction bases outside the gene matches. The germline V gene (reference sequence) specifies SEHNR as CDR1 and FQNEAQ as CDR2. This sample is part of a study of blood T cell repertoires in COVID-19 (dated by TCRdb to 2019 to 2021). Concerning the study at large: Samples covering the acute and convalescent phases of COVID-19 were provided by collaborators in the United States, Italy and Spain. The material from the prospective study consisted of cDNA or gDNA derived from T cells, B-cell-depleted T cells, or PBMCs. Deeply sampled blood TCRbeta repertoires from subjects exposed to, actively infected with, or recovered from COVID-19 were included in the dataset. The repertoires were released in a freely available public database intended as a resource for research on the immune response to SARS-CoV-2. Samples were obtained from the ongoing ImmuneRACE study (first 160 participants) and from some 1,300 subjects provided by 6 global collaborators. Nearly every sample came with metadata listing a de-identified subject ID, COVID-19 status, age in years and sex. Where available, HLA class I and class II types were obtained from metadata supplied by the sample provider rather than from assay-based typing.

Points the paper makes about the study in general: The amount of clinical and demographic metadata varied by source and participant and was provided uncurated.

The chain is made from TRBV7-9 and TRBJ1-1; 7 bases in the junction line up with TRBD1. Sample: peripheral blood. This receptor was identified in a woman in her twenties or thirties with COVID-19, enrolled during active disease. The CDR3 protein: CASSDTPSTGWDTEAFF. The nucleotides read TGTGCCAGCAGCGACACACCGTCGACAGGGTGGGACACTGAAGCTTTCTTT.